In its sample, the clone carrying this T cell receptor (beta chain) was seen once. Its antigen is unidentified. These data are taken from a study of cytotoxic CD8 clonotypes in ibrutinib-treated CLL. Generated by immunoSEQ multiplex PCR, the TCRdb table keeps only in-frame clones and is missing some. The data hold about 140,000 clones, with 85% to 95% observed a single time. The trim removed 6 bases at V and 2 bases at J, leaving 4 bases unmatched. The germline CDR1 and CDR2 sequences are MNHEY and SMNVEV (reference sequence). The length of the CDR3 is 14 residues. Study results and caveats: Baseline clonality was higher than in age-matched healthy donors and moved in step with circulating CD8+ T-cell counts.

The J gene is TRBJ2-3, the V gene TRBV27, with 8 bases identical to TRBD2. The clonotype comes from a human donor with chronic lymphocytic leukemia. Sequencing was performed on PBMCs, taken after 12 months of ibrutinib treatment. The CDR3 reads CASRRTSPTDTQYF. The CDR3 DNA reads TGTGCCAGCAGGCGGACTAGCCCCACAGATACGCAGTATTTT.